A selection of T cell receptor beta chains follows, all from one sample in a study of T cells after yellow fever vaccination. MiXCR was run by TCRdb on the 5' RACE reads, yielding one entry per CDR3 protein. The sample comprises some 300,000 distinct CDR3 sequences, around 3.6% of which are singletons, and less than 25% rests with the top ten. This specimen consisted of PBMCs, obtained on the day of the yellow fever booster vaccination. These receptors were obtained from a man in his late teens or twenties who received the YFV17D yellow fever vaccine. The CDR3 runs from the conserved cysteine through the conserved F or W. Fields, in order: clone size, J gene, CDR3 length, D gene, V gene, CDR3 DNA, CDR3 protein. The D gene is left open where the match is weak. Clone size is stated in some rows and not others, as once, few, many or a class when expanded.

few | TRBJ1-2 | 14 | . | TRBV6-2/TRBV6-3 | TGTGCCAGCAGCCCTATAGGAAATTCCTATGGCTACACCTTC | CASSPIGNSYGYTF
many | TRBJ2-5 | 12 | . | TRBV10-3 | TGTGCCATCAGTGACAGGGGAGAGACCCAGTACTTC | CAISDRGETQYF
many | TRBJ1-4 | 13 | . | TRBV3-1 | TGTGCCAGCAGCCACTTATCGGGTGAAAAACTGTTTTTT | CASSHLSGEKLFF
few | TRBJ1-1 | 11 | . | TRBV10-1 | TGCGCCAGCAGTGACAACTATGAAGCTTTCTTT | CASSDNYEAFF
. | TRBJ1-5 | 17 | . | TRBV10-2 | TGCGCCAGCAGTGAGCAGGGCGATCGGGGCTGGAATCAGCCCCAGCATTTT | CASSEQGDRGWNQPQHF
. | TRBJ1-2 | 14 | TRBD1 | TRBV20-1 | TGCAGTGCTAGAGATCTCAGGGGGCTCGATGGCTACACCTTC | CSARDLRGLDGYTF
few | TRBJ1-1 | 13 | . | TRBV12-3/TRBV12-4 | TGTGCCAGCAGCTGGGGGCTCGACACTGAAGCTTTCTTT | CASSWGLDTEAFF
few | TRBJ2-3 | 15 | TRBD1 | TRBV10-3 | TGTGCCATCAGCTCCGGGACAGTGCCAACAGATACGCAGTATTTT | CAISSGTVPTDTQYF
many | TRBJ2-2 | 17 | TRBD2 | TRBV9 | TGTGCCAGCAGCCCCAGGACTAGCGGGTTAGGTACCGGGGAGCTGTTTTTT | CASSPRTSGLGTGELFF
. | TRBJ2-3 | 14 | . | TRBV5-4 | TGTGCCAGCAGCTTGCGGGCCACCAGGGATACGCAGTATTTT | CASSLRATRDTQYF
. | TRBJ2-5 | 13 | TRBD1 | TRBV20-1 | TGCAGTGCTCCCGGGACAGGCGGGGAGACCCAGTACTTC | CSAPGTGGETQYF
. | TRBJ2-7 | 15 | . | TRBV11-2 | TGTGCCAGCAGCTTAGAGGCGGAGAGCTCCTACGAGCAGTACTTC | CASSLEAESSYEQYF
many | TRBJ1-1 | 15 | . | TRBV7-9 | TGTGCCAGCAGCTTATCGAGGATCTTGAACACTGAAGCTTTCTTT | CASSLSRILNTEAFF
many | TRBJ2-1 | 13 | . | TRBV7-9 | TGTGCCAGCAGCTTAGCTTACTACAATGAGCAGTTCTTC | CASSLAYYNEQFF
many | TRBJ2-1 | 15 | . | TRBV7-9 | TGTGCCAGCAGCTTATCGGACTCAGAGGGCAATGAGCAGTTCTTC | CASSLSDSEGNEQFF
many | TRBJ2-7 | 14 | TRBD2 | TRBV7-6 | TGTGCCAGCAGTGGACTAGCGAGTGGCTACGAGCAGTACTTC | CASSGLASGYEQYF
many | TRBJ2-2 | 17 | . | TRBV24-1 | TGTGCCACCAGTGAGCGTCGCACGGCCGGCAACACCGGGGAGCTGTTTTTT | CATSERRTAGNTGELFF
many | TRBJ2-5 | 13 | . | TRBV11-2 | TGTGCCAGCAGCCAACGGCGGGGAGAGACCCAGTACTTC | CASSQRRGETQYF
few | TRBJ1-2 | 17 | . | TRBV6-5 | TGTGCCAGCAGTTACTCGACAGTAGGCAGCCGTAACTATGGCTACACCTTC | CASSYSTVGSRNYGYTF
. | TRBJ1-2 | 14 | . | TRBV12-3/TRBV12-4 | TGTGCCAGCAGTGCCTCCGGGGAAACATATGGCTACACCTTC | CASSASGETYGYTF
many | TRBJ2-1 | 10 | . | TRBV20-1 | TGCAGTGCTAGCCCCAATGAGCAGTTCTTC | CSASPNEQFF
. | TRBJ1-1 | 13 | TRBD1 | TRBV30 | TGTGCCTGGAGGATTACAGGGGACACTGAAGCTTTCTTT | CAWRITGDTEAFF
many | TRBJ2-3 | 14 | TRBD2 | TRBV7-2 | TGTGCCACCCCACTGGCGGGGGGCACAGATACGCAGTATTTT | CATPLAGGTDTQYF
many | TRBJ2-7 | 16 | . | TRBV4-2 | TGTGCCAGCAGCCAAGAAGACAGGACCGGGACCTACGAGCAGTACTTC | CASSQEDRTGTYEQYF
few | TRBJ2-3 | 13 | . | TRBV14 | TGTGCCAGCAGCCCTCCGATGGGGGATACGCAGTATTTT | CASSPPMGDTQYF
few | TRBJ2-1 | 15 | TRBD1 | TRBV5-5 | TGTGCCAGCAGCTCGGGACAGCGAAGCTACAATGAGCAGTTCTTC | CASSSGQRSYNEQFF
many | TRBJ2-1 | 13 | . | TRBV20-1 | TGCAGTGCGCTCAGTGGCCTATACAATGAGCAGTTCTTC | CSALSGLYNEQFF
few | TRBJ2-5 | 15 | . | TRBV7-9 | TGTGCCAGCAGCCCTACTTGGGGGTCTCGAGAGACCCAGTACTTC | CASSPTWGSRETQYF
few | TRBJ1-2 | 20 | TRBD1 | TRBV6-5 | TGTGCCAGCAGTTACCTTCTATCGATTCCGGAGGACAGGACTAGCTATGGCTACACCTTC | CASSYLLSIPEDRTSYGYTF
. | TRBJ2-3 | 15 | . | TRBV7-2 | TGTGCCAGCAGCTTAGGCGGCGGGATGGGTGATACGCAGTATTTT | CASSLGGGMGDTQYF
many | TRBJ2-2 | 15 | . | TRBV13 | TGTGCCAGCAGATCCCCGGGGCCTAACACCGGGGAGCTGTTTTTT | CASRSPGPNTGELFF
. | TRBJ1-2 | 15 | . | TRBV5-4 | TGTGCCAGCAGCTTGCGCGTTGCGGGGGGCAATGGCTACACCTTC | CASSLRVAGGNGYTF
many | TRBJ2-3 | 16 | TRBD2 | TRBV10-3 | TGTGCCATCACCCCCAGTGGGCGGGGGACGTTAGATACGCAGTATTTT | CAITPSGRGTLDTQYF
. | TRBJ1-2 | 13 | . | TRBV18 | TGTGCCACCTCGGAGACAGGAAGCTATGGCTACACCTTC | CATSETGSYGYTF